The 12 T cell receptor beta chains presented below share a single source sample, sequenced in a study of CD8+CD57+ T cells in acquired aplastic anemia. Sequencing was done on patients that had shown CD8+CD57+ cell expansion by flow cytometry. The template used for profiling TCR beta VDJ and CDR3 was genomic DNA. TCRdb re-analysed the reads in MiXCR, keeping a single row per CDR3 protein. The sample yields about 240,000 distinct CDR3 sequences, around 46% seen once. Sequencing was carried out using sorted CD4+, CD8+, or CD8+CD57+ T cells (not recorded which) from PBMCs. The origin of the receptors is a human donor with aplastic anemia.

A remark on this clonotype: Here the CDR3 omits its conserved ending phenylalanine or tryptophan, so a read error is the likely source. The DNA is omitted, as the CDR3 cannot be located on it reliably, and the CDR3 follows TCRdb's listing. The chain joins TRBV20-1 to TRBJ2-6. Germline CDR1 and CDR2: DFQATT and SNEGSKA (reference sequence). The CDR3 adds up to 8 amino acids, both ends counted. The CDR3 loop reads CSARDMTS.

This clonotype was recorded many times. CDR3 in amino acids: CASSHADRGMEAFF. The CDR3 DNA follows: TGTGCCAGCAGCCATGCGGACAGGGGGATGGAAGCTTTCTTT. V gene TRBV4-2 combines with J gene TRBJ1-1, with 10 positions matching TRBD1. The junction had 6 bases not matched to a gene; V was cut back by 3 bases and J by 8 bases. Germline CDR1 reads LGHNA; CDR2 reads YNFKEQ. This CDR3 is 14 amino acids long.

This clonotype was seen at least ten times. CDR3 coding DNA: TGTGCCAGCAGCTTTCCTGACGGGAACACAGATACGCAGTATTTT. Protein product: CASSFPDGNTDTQYF. The chain links TRBV5-8 to TRBJ2-3, with a possible D match to TRBD2 (5 bases). Germline V gives CDR1 SGHTS, CDR2 YDEGEE. V dropped 2 bases and J dropped 2 bases, with 12 bases sitting between them. The CDR3 spans 15 residues.

This chain connects TRBV24-1 to TRBJ2-3; 8 nucleotides align to TRBD1. J gave up 1 base and V 3 bases, and 2 bases lay outside the gene matches. The germline V gene encodes CDR1 KGHDR and CDR2 SFDVKD. CDR3 length equals 15 residues. For the CDR3, the DNA is TGTGCCACCAGTGATCAGGGACAGGGCACAGATACGCAGTATTTT. Protein sequence: CATSDQGQGTDTQYF.

Points on this clonotype: A much larger clone differs from this one at a single base, so this may be a read error. Likely a read error: the CDR3 ends without its conserved phenylalanine or tryptophan. The chain is built from TRBV7-9 and TRBJ1-1, with D possibly TRBD1 on 6 matching bases. Germline loops: CDR1 SEHNR, CDR2 FQNEAQ (reference sequence). V lost 5 bases, J lost 8 bases, and 15 bases lay in between. The CDR3 is made up of 13 amino acids. The CDR3 loop is CASSQGHGTEAFL. In nucleotides, the CDR3 is TGTGCCAGCAGCCAAGGGCACGGGACAGAAGCTTTCCTT.

On this clonotype: A much larger clonotype is one base distant, so this may be a read error. Given the absence of the conserved phenylalanine or tryptophan at the CDR3 end, a read error is likely. CDR3 region: CASSIIGQRISPLHL. CDR3 DNA: TGTGCCAGCAGTATAATCGGACAGAGGATTTCACCCCTCCACCTT. V and J are TRBV6-6 and TRBJ1-6; possibly TRBD1 for D (6 bases). Trimming took 5 bases from V and 9 from J, leaving 17 bases between them. The CDR3 sequence is 15 residues long. Germline V gene data show CDR1 as MNHNY and CDR2 as SVGAGI (reference sequence).

The count of this clonotype is one. The V call is TRBV10-3, the J call TRBJ2-7; D might be TRBD1 (6 bases). Germline V gives CDR1 ENHRY, CDR2 SYGVKD. The CDR3 contains 13 residues. V was cut by 6 bases and J by 3 bases, with 12 bases left in between. This CDR3 is CAISEGEHYEQYF. The DNA of the CDR3 is TGTGCCATCAGCGAGGGGGAGCACTACGAGCAGTACTTC.

This clonotype has just a few counts. A clone one base away is much larger, so this may be a read error. This chain connects TRBV13 to TRBJ2-2; possibly TRBD2 for D (5 bases). The CDR3 loop spans 13 amino acids. Germline V gene data show CDR1 as PRHDT and CDR2 as FYEKMQ (reference sequence). The CDR3 protein is CASSTRRTGKLFF. For the CDR3, the DNA is TGTGCCAGCAGCACCCGTCGGACCGGGAAGCTGTTTTTT.

This clonotype was detected a few times. The V and J genes are TRBV4-1 and TRBJ1-1; TRBD1 matches at 7 bases. Trimming removed 3 bases from V and 1 base from J; junction bases left unmatched: 5. The CDR3 sequence is 15 residues long. Germline-derived CDR1 and CDR2 are MGHRA and YSYEKL. The CDR3 DNA reads as TGCGCCAGCAGCCACCGACAGGGCGGGAACACTGAAGCTTTCTTT. It codes for CASSHRQGGNTEAFF.

This clonotype was seen repeatedly, ten times or more. V and J are TRBV7-2 and TRBJ2-7; 8 bases are shared with TRBD2. This CDR3 spans 15 amino acids. Germline assignment: CDR1 SGHTA and CDR2 FQGNSA. J lost 0 bases, V lost 5 bases, and 6 bases had no gene match. The DNA of the CDR3 is TGTGCCAGCAGCAAACTAGCGGCAACCTCCTACGAGCAGTACTTC. It yields the protein CASSKLAATSYEQYF.

This clonotype came up many times. The chain carries TRBV19 and TRBJ1-4; maybe TRBD1 (5 bases). CDR3 length equals 14 residues. Germline CDR1 and CDR2: LNHDA and SQIVND (reference sequence). V lost 5 bases to trimming and J lost 6 bases, with 13 bases between them. In DNA, the CDR3 is TGTGCCAGTAGTTTGATCCCGACAGATGAAAAACTGTTTTTT. It yields the protein CASSLIPTDEKLFF.

This clonotype was seen once. The rearrangement links TRBV20-1 to TRBJ2-7, with 10 bases aligning to TRBD2. The J segment lost 0 bases and the V segment lost 4 bases, leaving 6 bases of the junction unmatched. The CDR3 covers 15 residues. Germline values: CDR1 DFQATT, CDR2 SNEGSKA (reference sequence). CDR3 in amino acids: CSANLAGGFSYEQYF. The CDR3 region has the DNA TGCAGTGCTAACTTAGCGGGGGGTTTCTCCTACGAGCAGTACTTC.